The present T cell receptor (beta chain) was sequenced within a study of T-cell memory formation after mild COVID-19. Study-level results: Contracting CD8+ clones were enriched in EMRA, CD4+ mainly in CM and EM. There was a balanced CD4/CD8 profile in clones contracting day 15 to 85, and later expanders leaned CD4+.

The junction had 11 bases not matched to a gene; V was cut back by 3 bases and J by 5 bases. Germline V gene data show CDR1 as LNHDA and CDR2 as SQIVND (reference sequence). This CDR3 contains 16 residues. Notes on this clonotype: Its antigen is not identified.

TCRdb analysed the 5' RACE reads with MiXCR anew, one entry per CDR3 protein. This table holds fewer than 450,000 distinct CDR3 sequences, under 25% found once. The TCR sequence derives from an adult woman who had mild COVID-19 (a few samples of this study predate the infection). Cell type and time point are not known. The chain is built from TRBV19 and TRBJ2-5, with 8 positions matching TRBD1. The sequencing input was PBMCs or a T cell subset sorted from them (not recorded which). The CDR3 coding sequence is TGTGCCAGTAGTATCGCCCCCGGACAGGGCGGCGAGACCCAGTACTTC. Its translation: CASSIAPGQGGETQYF.